This passage covers 23 T cell receptor beta chains from one sample sequenced in a study of blood T cell repertoires in COVID-19. Clones were sequenced by immunoSEQ multiplex PCR, and TCRdb holds only the in-frame ones, with some missing. The profile shows around 97,000 clones, about 90% of them singletons. Source material: peripheral blood. These receptor sequences come from a man over 45 in a cohort sampled during active COVID-19.

The chain carries TRBV3-1 (or the pseudogene TRBV3-2) and TRBJ2-5; 16 bases align to TRBD2. Trimming at V came to 4 bases and at J to 5 bases, leaving 7 bases not matched to a gene. Germline assignment: CDR1 LGHDT and CDR2 YNNKEL (reference sequence). This CDR3 is built from 17 residues. This CDR3 is CASSLTGLAGGPETQYF. CDR3 DNA: TGTGCCAGCAGCCTAACGGGACTAGCGGGGGGGCCTGAGACCCAGTACTTC.

V usage is TRBV19 and J usage is TRBJ1-1; D uncertain. The CDR3 contains 17 residues. CDR1 is LNHDA, CDR2 SQIVND, per germline (reference sequence). The V end lost 5 bases, the J end lost 1 base, and 20 bases lay between the germline ends. This CDR3 reads CASSLVAGNPKNTEAFF. The DNA of the CDR3 is TGTGCCAGTAGTCTAGTAGCGGGAAATCCTAAGAACACTGAAGCTTTCTTT.

The chain links TRBV28 to TRBJ1-1; the D is unclear. CDR1 is MDHEN, CDR2 SYDVKM, per germline. This CDR3 has 15 residues. V lost 2 bases to trimming and J lost 0 bases, with 10 bases between them. CDR3 in amino acids: CASSLSGKLNTEAFF. The CDR3 region has the DNA TGTGCCAGCAGTTTAAGCGGGAAACTGAACACTGAAGCTTTCTTT.

The V and J genes are TRBV7-9 and TRBJ1-4, with D unclear. Germline V gene data show CDR1 as SEHNR and CDR2 as FQNEAQ (reference sequence). The CDR3 covers 15 residues. V lost 7 bases to trimming and J lost 4 bases, with 16 bases between them. The CDR3 coding sequence is TGTGCCAGCACCCCGGCGCTTCAGGATAATGAAAAACTGTTTTTT. Translation: CASTPALQDNEKLFF.

This clone appeared a single time. The V call is TRBV9, the J call TRBJ2-1; 7 bases are a match to TRBD1. V lost 0 bases and J lost 9; bases outside the gene matches: 9. The CDR3 is 15 amino acids. Germline CDR1 SGDLS, CDR2 YYNGEE. The DNA of the CDR3 is TGTGCCAGCAGCGTAGAACAGGGGCTTGGTTTTGAGCAGTTCTTC. Amino acids: CASSVEQGLGFEQFF.

The CDR3 loop is CASSGWDRETNEQFF. The CDR3 DNA sequence: TGTGCCAGCTCGGGATGGGACAGGGAGACGAATGAGCAGTTCTTC. The gene calls are TRBV18 and TRBJ2-1; the match to TRBD1 covers 9 bases. This CDR3 has 15 amino acids. Germline lookup yields CDR1 KGHSH and CDR2 LQKENI. Trimming removed 6 bases from V and 7 bases from J; junction bases left unmatched: 10.

This clone has just a few counts. J is TRBJ2-7 and V is TRBV9; D perhaps matches TRBD1 (5 bases). CDR3 size: 14 residues. V was clipped by 2 bases and J by 3 bases, with 12 bases between them. The germline V gene encodes CDR1 SGDLS and CDR2 YYNGEE. The chain's CDR3 is CASSVGPGNYEQYF. In DNA, the CDR3 is TGTGCCAGCAGCGTTGGTCCAGGGAACTACGAGCAGTACTTC.

This clone was seen just once. The chain combines TRBV5-6 with TRBJ2-7, with 9 bases identical to TRBD1. Germline CDR1 reads SGHDT; CDR2 reads YYEEEE. The CDR3 is 15 residues long. Germline trimming cut 3 bases from V and 1 base from J; bases unmatched to any gene: 5. CDR3 coding DNA: TGTGCCAGCAGCTCGGGGACAGGGCTATCCTACGAGCAGTACGTC. Translation gives CASSSGTGLSYEQYV.

The chain combines TRBV10-3 with TRBJ2-1, with 15 bases identical to TRBD2. CDR1 is ENHRY, CDR2 SYGVKD, per germline. V shed 3 bases and J 9 bases; nucleotides not matched to a gene: 3. This CDR3 spans 15 amino acids. CDR3 protein: CAISDGTSGGREQFF. DNA of the CDR3: TGTGCCATCAGTGACGGGACTAGCGGGGGGCGTGAGCAGTTCTTC.

This rearrangement joins TRBV3-1 (or the pseudogene TRBV3-2) to TRBJ2-2, with 8 bases matching TRBD1. This CDR3 spans 14 amino acids. CDR1 is LGHDT and CDR2 is YNNKEL in the germline V gene (reference sequence). Trimming took 3 bases from V and 6 from J; bases not matched to a gene: 3. This CDR3 is CASSHTDRAGELFF. CDR3 nucleotides: TGTGCCAGCAGCCATACGGACAGGGCCGGGGAGCTGTTTTTT.

The sample holds a few counts of this clone. V and J are TRBV7-9 and TRBJ2-5; TRBD1 matches at 7 bases. Germline CDR1 and CDR2: SEHNR and FQNEAQ (reference sequence). The V and J ends lost 5 bases and 5 bases, in that order; junction bases with no gene match: 8. The CDR3 consists of 14 residues. Here the CDR3 DNA reads TGTGCCAGCAGCCCCGCCGACAGGGTGGAGACCCAGTACTTC. Protein product: CASSPADRVETQYF. Full variable domain (rest looked up from reference TRBV7-9 and TRBJ2-5): DTGVSQNPRHKITKRGQNVTFRCDPISEHNRLYWYRQTLGQGPEFLTYFQNEAQLEKSRLLSDRFSAERPKGSFSTLEIQRTEQGDSAMYLCASSPADRVETQYFGPGTRLLVL.

DNA for the CDR3: TGTGCCAGCAGCCAGGGACAGGGGGCGCTTACACCCCTCCACTTT. Translation gives CASSQGQGALTPLHF. The chain has TRBV3-1 (or the pseudogene TRBV3-2) and TRBJ1-6, with TRBD1 matching over 12 bases. Germline-derived CDR1 and CDR2 are LGHDT and YNNKEL (reference sequence). J was trimmed by 11 bases and V by 3 bases; bases with no gene match: 5. The CDR3 runs 15 residues.

This clone has only a few counts. The J gene is TRBJ2-2, the V gene TRBV27; D gene unclear. From germline, CDR1 is MNHEY and CDR2 SMNVEV (reference sequence). V was shortened by 7 bases and J by 6 bases, with 12 bases between the two germline ends. CDR3 size: 13 residues. The CDR3 nucleotides read TGTGCCAGCATCCTTAGCTTCCCCGGGGAGCTGTTTTTT. Encoded protein: CASILSFPGELFF.

The V gene is TRBV5-6, the J gene TRBJ2-5; 12 nucleotides align to TRBD2. The germline V gene encodes CDR1 SGHDT and CDR2 YYEEEE. The V segment lost 1 base and the J segment 5 bases; nucleotides outside the gene matches: 12. The CDR3 is made up of 18 amino acids. The CDR3 sequence is CASSLWGTSGLLRETQYF. The CDR3 DNA is TGTGCCAGCAGCTTGTGGGGGACTAGCGGGCTACTTAGGGAGACCCAGTACTTC.

This sequence joins TRBV10-3 and TRBJ1-1; the match to TRBD1 covers 9 bases. CDR3 size: 14 residues. Germline values: CDR1 ENHRY, CDR2 SYGVKD. With 8 bases clipped from V and 0 bases from J, the junction kept 4 bases outside the gene matches. CDR3 coding DNA: TGTGCCATCCGCGGGGACAGGGTGAACACTGAAGCTTTCTTT. This translates into CAIRGDRVNTEAFF.

The rearrangement joins TRBV5-1 to TRBJ1-2; perhaps TRBD1 as D (5 bases). Germline V CDR1 and CDR2: SGHRS, YFSETQ. V shed 5 bases and J shed 0 bases, with 14 bases lying between them. The CDR3 length is 15 residues. The CDR3, as DNA: TGCGCCAGCAGACCAGGGCGAGATTCTAACTATGGCTACACCTTC. It yields the protein CASRPGRDSNYGYTF.

This clone was found once. The chain uses TRBV6-5 and TRBJ1-6; 7 bases map to TRBD1. CDR1 and CDR2 (germline): MNHEY, SVGAGI. The CDR3 contains 15 residues. After removal of 4 bases from V and 9 bases from J, the junction contained 9 bases not matched to a gene. The CDR3 reads CASSLTGQSRSPLHF. The CDR3 DNA reads as TGTGCCAGCAGTTTGACGGGACAGAGCCGTTCACCCCTCCACTTT.

V usage is TRBV28 and J usage is TRBJ1-1; no definite D call. The ends were cut back, 2 bases at V and 0 bases at J, with 10 bases in the middle. Germline values: CDR1 MDHEN, CDR2 SYDVKM. The CDR3 consists of 15 residues. The CDR3 DNA reads TGTGCCAGCAGTTTACTCAGGAAGGTGAACACTGAAGCTTTCTTT. Its protein is CASSLLRKVNTEAFF.

The chain recombines TRBV4-3 with TRBJ2-7; 8 bases map to TRBD1. Germline V gene lookup returns CDR1 LGHNA and CDR2 YSLEER. The CDR3 runs to 15 residues. J was trimmed by 4 bases and V by 1 base; bases with no gene match: 6. The CDR3 DNA sequence: TGCGCCAGCAGCCAAGGGACAGGGATTTCATACGAGCAGTACTTC. This encodes CASSQGTGISYEQYF.

Worth noting for this clone: The junction shows a germline mismatch at one end, possibly a read error. The J gene is TRBJ2-7, the V gene TRBV5-4; 9 bases fit TRBD1. There are 12 residues in the CDR3. The germline V gene has CDR1 SGHNT and CDR2 YYREEE (reference sequence). The CDR3 reads CASSLRTGEFRF. Written as DNA, the CDR3 is TGTGCCAGCAGCTTGAGGACAGGGGAATTCCGCTTC.

The J gene is TRBJ2-7, the V gene TRBV6-5, with D unresolved. The germline V gene encodes CDR1 MNHEY and CDR2 SVGAGI. The CDR3 runs 14 residues. V was trimmed by 5 bases and J by 2 bases, leaving 13 bases between them. The CDR3 here is CASSKETAAYEQYV. In DNA, the CDR3 is TGTGCCAGCAGTAAGGAGACGGCAGCCTACGAGCAGTACGTC.

V and J are TRBV10-2 and TRBJ2-2; 12 bases fit TRBD2. Germline V gives CDR1 WSHSY, CDR2 SAAADI. With 7 bases clipped from V and 5 bases from J, the junction kept 8 bases outside the gene matches. The CDR3 covers 16 residues. The CDR3 coding sequence is TGCGCCAGCAAGGCTAGCGGGGGGGCCGCAACCGGGGAGCTGTTTTTT. It yields the protein CASKASGGAATGELFF.

V is TRBV16 and J is TRBJ1-3, with TRBD1 matching over 8 bases. The CDR3 has 12 residues. V lost 4 bases and J lost 9; bases outside the gene matches: 2. Germline V CDR1 and CDR2: KGHSY, FQNENV. CDR3 sequence (DNA): TGTGCCAGCAGCCCAGGGGGCCGCACCATATATTTT. It specifies CASSPGGRTIYF.